One sample yielded the 30 T cell receptor beta chains listed below, sequenced in a study of CD8+ T cells in alopecia areata. In each case, RNA was isolated and then reverse transcribed into cDNA as the sequencing template. Only in-frame clones appear in the TCRdb table, and some are missing; sequencing was by immunoSEQ multiplex PCR. The sample shows 140,000 to 150,000 clones, over 45% of them seen only once. The sequenced material came from CD4+ T cells sorted from blood. Source of these receptors: a human donor with alopecia areata.

This clone has only a few counts. The chain employs TRBV29-1 and TRBJ2-5; 8 bases map to TRBD1. Germline CDR1 is SQVTM and CDR2 is ANQGSEA. The V gene end was trimmed by 8 bases and the J gene end by 2 bases; junction bases not matched to a gene: 4. The CDR3 covers 12 residues. CDR3 sequence reads: CSLGQGQETQYF. The CDR3 nucleotides read TGCAGCCTAGGACAGGGACAAGAGACCCAGTACTTC.

Notes on this clone: Other nucleotide sequences from this sample produce the same CDR3. V gene TRBV29-1 combines with J gene TRBJ1-1, with D perhaps matching TRBD1 (5 bases). CDR3 size: 13 residues. Trimming left V 6 bases short and J 0 bases short, with 11 bases between. Germline V gives CDR1 SQVTM, CDR2 ANQGSEA. The CDR3, as DNA: TGCAGCGTGGGGGGGACGGTGAACACTGAAGCTTTCTTT. Translated: CSVGGTVNTEAFF.

V gene TRBV19 combines with J gene TRBJ1-5; a possible D gene is TRBD1 (6 bases). With 6 bases removed from V and 7 bases from J, the gap between germline ends came to 13 bases. Germline CDR1 LNHDA, CDR2 SQIVND (reference sequence). This CDR3 region has 13 residues. For the CDR3, the DNA is TGTGCCAGTAGCTACACAGGGAAGCAGCCCCAGCATTTT. Its translation: CASSYTGKQPQHF.

This chain links TRBV7-9 with TRBJ1-1, with 9 bases fitting TRBD1. After removal of 5 bases from V and 3 bases from J, the junction contained 7 bases not matched to a gene. This CDR3 contains 15 residues. CDR1 is SEHNR and CDR2 is FQNEAQ in the germline V gene (reference sequence). DNA for the CDR3: TGTGCCAGCAGCGAACGACAGGGGGACGACACTGAAGCTTTCTTT. Translated, it gives CASSERQGDDTEAFF.

V and J are TRBV5-1 and TRBJ1-3, with 10 bases aligning to TRBD1. The CDR3 is made up of 16 amino acids. J gave up 0 bases and V 4 bases, and 4 bases lay outside the gene matches. Germline V CDR1 and CDR2: SGHRS, YFSETQ. The CDR3 bases are TGCGCCAGCAGCGGGGGACAGGGGACCTCTGGAAACACCATATATTTT. Protein: CASSGGQGTSGNTIYF.

This clone was counted a few times. This chain joins TRBV18 and TRBJ2-1; either TRBD1 or TRBD2 may supply D (5 bases each). Germline V gives CDR1 KGHSH, CDR2 LQKENI. V was clipped by 3 bases and J by 7 bases, with 16 bases between them. This CDR3 has 15 amino acids. This chain's CDR3 is CASSPTSGTKNEQFF. CDR3 nucleotide sequence: TGTGCCAGCTCACCCACTTCCGGGACGAAGAATGAGCAGTTCTTC. Based on the CDR3 plus reference TRBV18 and TRBJ2-1, the full variable domain is NAGVMQNPRHLVRRRGQEARLRCSPMKGHSHVYWYRQLPEEGLKFMVYLQKENIIDESGMPKERFSAEFPKEGPSILRIQQVVRGDSAAYFCASSPTSGTKNEQFFGPGTRLTVL.

The chain carries TRBV30 and TRBJ1-2, with no clear D. The V end was cut by 2 bases, the J end by 6 bases, with 13 bases between. Germline V gives CDR1 GTSNPN, CDR2 SVGIG (reference sequence). The CDR3 is 13 amino acids. The CDR3: CAWSPNRRDGYTF. The DNA of the CDR3 is TGTGCCTGGAGTCCCAATCGGCGGGATGGCTACACCTTC.

The table lists this clone with a count of one. The rearrangement joins TRBV11-2 to TRBJ1-2; D perhaps matches TRBD1 (5 bases). Germline-derived CDR1 and CDR2 are SGHAT and FQNNGV. Trimming took 3 bases from V and 4 from J, leaving 9 bases between them. The length of the CDR3 is 13 residues. Here the CDR3 reads CASSFTGSYGYTF. Written as DNA, the CDR3 is TGTGCCAGCAGCTTCACAGGCTCCTATGGCTACACCTTC.

This sequence joins TRBV6-1 and TRBJ2-1; the match to TRBD2 covers 14 bases. This CDR3 region has 15 residues. Germline lookup yields CDR1 MNHNS and CDR2 SASEGT. J lost 8 bases, V lost 4 bases, and 4 bases had no gene match. The DNA of the CDR3 is TGTGCCAGCAGTGGGGGGACTAGCGGGAGCCATGAGCAGTTCTTC. Translation gives CASSGGTSGSHEQFF.

The chain has TRBV29-1 and TRBJ2-7; D call uncertain. There are 12 residues in the CDR3. With 7 bases removed from V and 2 bases from J, the gap between germline ends came to 12 bases. Germline V lookup: CDR1 SQVTM, CDR2 ANQGSEA. As DNA, the CDR3 is TGCAGCGCTCTCGTCCGGACCTACGAGCAGTACTTC. This codes for CSALVRTYEQYF.

J is TRBJ1-5 and V is TRBV29-1; TRBD1 might be the D (6 bases). V shed 6 bases and J shed 7 bases, with 16 bases lying between them. Germline loops: CDR1 SQVTM, CDR2 ANQGSEA. This CDR3 is built from 13 residues. The CDR3 sequence: CSVLTGLGQPQHF. CDR3 in DNA: TGCAGCGTCCTCACAGGGCTGGGCCAGCCCCAGCATTTT.

The J gene is TRBJ1-1, the V gene TRBV9; unclear D gene. V lost 4 bases to trimming and J lost 4 bases, with 20 bases between them. The CDR3 runs 16 residues. From germline, CDR1 is SGDLS and CDR2 YYNGEE. CDR3 amino acids: CASSPQISLVVTEAFF. The CDR3 bases are TGTGCCAGCAGCCCCCAAATCTCGTTAGTTGTCACTGAAGCTTTCTTT.

The chain is built from TRBV6-5 and TRBJ2-3; D perhaps matches TRBD2 (7 bases). This CDR3 contains 15 residues. Trimming shortened V by 5 bases and J by 3 bases, and 15 bases separated the two germline ends. CDR1 and CDR2 from the germline V gene are MNHEY and SVGAGI. The CDR3 loop is CASSTLSGTTDTQYF. CDR3 nucleotides: TGTGCCAGCAGTACCCTGAGCGGGACAACAGATACGCAGTATTTT.

This clone came up a few times. The rearrangement uses TRBV7-3 and TRBJ1-1; D unclear. Germline V gene sequence: CDR1 SGHTA, CDR2 FQGTGA. The CDR3 contains 13 residues. Trimming pared 5 bases from V and 0 bases from J, leaving 7 bases between. The CDR3 region is CASSADVNTEAFF. DNA for the CDR3: TGTGCCAGCAGCGCAGACGTGAACACTGAAGCTTTCTTT.

This clone has just a few counts. CDR3 in amino acids: CSAAGGGSSYNEQFF. The CDR3 DNA is TGCAGCGCGGCGGGCGGGGGGAGCTCCTACAATGAGCAGTTCTTC. The chain carries TRBV29-1 and TRBJ2-1, with 8 positions matching TRBD2. The CDR3 spans 15 residues. V shed 7 bases, J shed 0 bases, and the junction held 8 bases outside the gene matches. Germline CDR1 reads SQVTM; CDR2 reads ANQGSEA.

The gene calls are TRBV5-1 and TRBJ2-3; D is uncertain. V was shortened by 0 bases and J by 3 bases, with 8 bases between the two germline ends. Germline V CDR1 and CDR2: SGHRS, YFSETQ. The CDR3 is made up of 14 amino acids. CDR3 amino acids: CASSLGFDTDTQYF. Written as DNA, the CDR3 is TGCGCCAGCAGCTTGGGTTTTGATACAGATACGCAGTATTTT.

This clone was observed a few times. The chain recombines TRBV7-3 with TRBJ1-1; tentatively, D is TRBD1 (6 bases). The V end was cut by 0 bases, the J end by 4 bases, with 6 bases between. The germline V gene has CDR1 SGHTA and CDR2 FQGTGA. The CDR3 consists of 13 residues. CDR3 protein: CASSLTRGTEAFF. The CDR3 DNA reads TGTGCCAGCAGCTTAACCAGGGGCACTGAAGCTTTCTTT.

J is TRBJ1-6 and V is TRBV4-2; 7 bases agree with TRBD1. The CDR3 sequence is 16 residues long. CDR1 is LGHNA and CDR2 is YNFKEQ in the germline V gene. J gave up 7 bases and V 4 bases, and 10 bases lay outside the gene matches. The CDR3 region has the DNA TGTGCCAGCAGCCGCGATTTCCGGGACAGCAATTCACCCCTCCACTTT. This sequence encodes CASSRDFRDSNSPLHF.

This clone has more than one count but fewer than ten. The V and J genes are TRBV9 and TRBJ2-2; 10 positions agree with TRBD2. With 0 bases clipped from V and 6 bases from J, the junction kept 11 bases outside the gene matches. The germline V gene has CDR1 SGDLS and CDR2 YYNGEE. The CDR3 has 18 amino acids. CDR3 nucleotides: TGTGCCAGCAGCGTAGGGCTAGCGGGAGAGTTAGCCCCCGGGGAGCTGTTTTTT. Its protein product is CASSVGLAGELAPGELFF.

The chain joins TRBV4-1 to TRBJ1-4; 9 bases are shared with TRBD1. CDR3 length equals 18 residues. From germline, CDR1 is MGHRA and CDR2 YSYEKL. The V segment lost 3 bases and the J segment 6 bases; nucleotides outside the gene matches: 14. DNA of the CDR3: TGCGCCAGCAGCCACCCCCCAGAAACAGGGGGCTCTGATGAAAAACTGTTTTTT. This encodes CASSHPPETGGSDEKLFF.

This sequence joins TRBV2 and TRBJ1-3, with D possibly matching TRBD1 (6 bases). From germline, CDR1 is SNHLY and CDR2 FYNNEI. The V end lost 6 bases, the J end lost 2 bases, and 14 bases lay between the germline ends. CDR3 length: 15 amino acids. CDR3 region: CASRPATGPGNTIYF. The CDR3, as DNA: TGTGCCAGCAGACCCGCGACAGGTCCTGGAAACACCATATATTTT.

This rearrangement joins TRBV29-1 to TRBJ1-4, with D possibly being TRBD1 (5 bases). V dropped 1 base and J dropped 5 bases, with 8 bases sitting between them. The CDR3 spans 13 residues. Germline V gene lookup returns CDR1 SQVTM and CDR2 ANQGSEA. DNA of the CDR3: TGCAGCGTTGAAGTTTCAGGGAATGAAAAACTGTTTTTT. Translated, it gives CSVEVSGNEKLFF.

V and J are TRBV28 and TRBJ2-1, with D possibly being TRBD1 (5 bases). This CDR3 comprises 12 residues. V was shortened by 2 bases and J by 14 bases, with 13 bases between the two germline ends. Germline CDR1 is MDHEN and CDR2 is SYDVKM. The CDR3 sequence: CASSLVSGNEFF. The CDR3 DNA sequence: TGTGCCAGCAGTTTAGTGTCAGGGAATGAGTTCTTC.

This chain uses TRBV30 with TRBJ1-4, with D unclear. CDR1 GTSNPN and CDR2 SVGIG come from the germline V gene (reference sequence). V lost 0 bases and J lost 8, with 16 bases in between. The CDR3 is 15 residues long. The CDR3 here is CAWSVNPGLNEKLFF. The CDR3 DNA reads as TGTGCCTGGAGTGTAAACCCAGGTCTGAACGAAAAACTGTTTTTT. Full variable domain (remainder filled in from reference TRBV30 and TRBJ1-4): SQTIHQWPATLVQPVGSPLSLECTVEGTSNPNLYWYRQAAGRGLQLLFYSVGIGQISSEVPQNLSASRPQDRQFILSSKKLLLSDSGFYLCAWSVNPGLNEKLFFGSGTQLSVL.

The rearrangement links TRBV4-2 to TRBJ2-7; 8 bases are shared with TRBD1. The CDR3 runs to 15 residues. The J segment lost 4 bases and the V segment lost 1 base, leaving 6 bases of the junction unmatched. Looked up from germline, CDR1 is LGHNA and CDR2 is YNFKEQ. The CDR3 region is CASSQGTGGVYEQYF. In nucleotides, the CDR3 is TGTGCCAGCAGCCAAGGTACAGGGGGAGTTTACGAGCAGTACTTC.

This clone came up once. This chain connects TRBV5-6 to TRBJ2-7; D remains unclear. This CDR3 is 11 amino acids long. The V gene's germline CDR1 is SGHDT and CDR2 YYEEEE. V was clipped by 4 bases and J by 5 bases, with 7 bases between them. The CDR3 loop reads CASSRINEQYF. The CDR3 DNA follows: TGTGCCAGCAGCCGAATAAACGAGCAGTACTTC.

This clone occurred a few times. The CDR3 reads CSVNRGAQDTEAFF. CDR3 DNA: TGCAGCGTAAATCGAGGGGCCCAAGACACTGAAGCTTTCTTT. The chain is built from TRBV29-1 and TRBJ1-1; D possibly corresponds to TRBD1 (5 bases). V gave up 6 bases and J gave up 3 bases, with 17 bases separating them. The V gene's germline CDR1 is SQVTM and CDR2 ANQGSEA. This CDR3 comprises 14 residues.

About this clone: At the DNA level, this CDR3 is encoded by other sequences in the same sample as well. The rearrangement uses TRBV27 and TRBJ1-1, with unresolved D. The germline gives CDR1 MNHEY, CDR2 SMNVEV (reference sequence). Trimming shortened V by 5 bases and J by 3 bases, and 10 bases separated the two germline ends. The CDR3 is 13 amino acids. Here the CDR3 DNA reads TGTGCCAGCAGTCACACCTGGGACACTGAAGCTTTCTTT. This sequence encodes CASSHTWDTEAFF.

In its sample, this clone was seen once. The rearrangement joins TRBV28 to TRBJ2-5, with TRBD2 matching 8 bases. CDR1 and CDR2 from the germline V gene are MDHEN and SYDVKM. CDR3 length: 16 residues. V was pared by 7 bases and J by 0 bases, with 10 bases of the junction left unmatched. The chain's CDR3 is CASTQLPGGHQETQYF. The CDR3 DNA reads TGTGCCAGCACCCAGCTGCCGGGAGGGCACCAAGAGACCCAGTACTTC.

The chain links TRBV4-1 to TRBJ1-1, with D perhaps TRBD1 (6 bases). Trimming cost V 6 bases and J 7 bases, with 15 bases left between them. Germline-derived CDR1 and CDR2 are MGHRA and YSYEKL. The CDR3 length is 13 residues. CDR3 sequence reads: CASSPTGRLEAFF. The CDR3 coding sequence is TGCGCCAGCAGTCCTACAGGGCGACTTGAAGCTTTCTTT.